Shown below are 6 T cell receptor beta chains from a single sample sequenced in a study of control samples from healthy donors and cancer patients. Produced via immunoSEQ multiplex PCR; TCRdb's table is partial and in-frame only. There are around 140,000 clones in the sample; 91% occur only once, and about 3% lies in the top ten. Specimen: blood. The receptor set was obtained from a man aged 25 to 45 in good health.

The CDR3 nucleotides are TGTGCCAGCTCAAACAGGGGTGATCAGCCCCAGCATTTT. This encodes CASSNRGDQPQHF. The chain links TRBV9 to TRBJ1-5, with 7 bases aligning to TRBD1. The V segment lost 7 bases and the J segment 5 bases; nucleotides outside the gene matches: 6. Germline V CDR1 and CDR2: SGDLS, YYNGEE. The CDR3 spans 13 residues. The variable domain in full, completed from reference TRBV9 and TRBJ1-5, reads DSGVTQTPKHLITATGQRVTLRCSPRSGDLSVYWYQQSLDQGLQFLIQYYNGEERAKGNILERFSAQQFPDLHSELNLSSLELGDSALYFCASSNRGDQPQHFGDGTRLSIL.

The chain has TRBV23-1 and TRBJ1-6, with D possibly matching TRBD1 (5 bases). TRBV23-1 is filed as an ORF, its function uncertain. Trimming took 0 bases from V and 7 from J, leaving 10 bases between them. CDR3 length: 15 amino acids. The CDR3 nucleotides are TGCGCCAGCAGTCAATCGAACAGGCCGAATTCACCCCTCCACTTT. This translates into CASSQSNRPNSPLHF.

V gene TRBV27 combines with J gene TRBJ2-7; 10 nucleotides match TRBD1. Trimming at V came to 4 bases and at J to 4 bases, leaving 7 bases not matched to a gene. Per the germline V gene, CDR1 is MNHEY and CDR2 is SMNVEV (reference sequence). The CDR3 length is 15 residues. The CDR3 is CASSYTTGQGYEQYF. The CDR3 DNA reads as TGTGCCAGCAGTTACACAACGGGACAGGGGTACGAGCAGTACTTC.

This clone occurred once. The V gene is TRBV13, the J gene TRBJ2-3, with 8 bases aligning to TRBD1. This CDR3 region has 15 residues. The junction had 5 bases not matched to a gene; V was cut back by 3 bases and J by 3 bases. CDR1 and CDR2 (germline): PRHDT, FYEKMQ (reference sequence). The CDR3: CASSFRQGKTDTQYF. The CDR3 DNA reads TGTGCCAGCAGCTTCAGACAGGGGAAAACAGATACGCAGTATTTT.

The chain joins TRBV10-3 to TRBJ1-1; D is perhaps TRBD1 (5 bases). V was trimmed by 4 bases and J by 1 base, leaving 22 bases between them. The CDR3 consists of 18 residues. Germline CDR1 is ENHRY and CDR2 is SYGVKD. The CDR3 DNA follows: TGTGCCATCAGTGTTACGGTTGGCGGAGTAGGGACGAACACTGAAGCTTTCTTT. Translated, it gives CAISVTVGGVGTNTEAFF.

This chain connects TRBV5-4 to TRBJ2-7; possible D gene TRBD2, 5 bases. V gave up 0 bases and J gave up 4 bases, with 14 bases separating them. The germline gives CDR1 SGHNT, CDR2 YYREEE (reference sequence). The CDR3 spans 15 residues. The CDR3 coding sequence is TGTGCCAGCAGCTTGGCCGGGGTCCAACAATACGAGCAGTACTTC. This codes for CASSLAGVQQYEQYF.